The 19 T cell receptor beta chains reported below all come from one sample, sequenced in a study of response to subunit inactivated influenza vaccine. A single record per CDR3 protein comes from TCRdb applying MiXCR to the RT-PCR reads. The repertoire holds about 500,000 distinct CDR3 sequences, around 7.7% seen once, with about 12% in the top ten. Sequencing was performed on PBMCs from blood, taken around 2 years after vaccination. The receptor set was obtained from a man aged 50 to 69 who received an inactivated influenza vaccine.

This clonotype was seen only a few times. The J gene is TRBJ1-4, the V gene TRBV20-1; D unclear. The germline gives CDR1 DFQATT, CDR2 SNEGSKA (reference sequence). The germline V and J ends were trimmed by 5 bases and 8 bases, with 21 bases remaining between them. This CDR3 comprises 15 residues. CDR3 coding DNA: TGCAGTGCTGCACCGGCCAGGTTAACCGGGGAAAAACTGTTTTTT. This codes for CSAAPARLTGEKLFF.

This clonotype showed up many times. The rearrangement joins TRBV6-1 to TRBJ1-2; D may be TRBD1 (5 bases). Germline V lookup: CDR1 MNHNS, CDR2 SASEGT. Trimming shortened V by 5 bases and J by 8 bases, and 15 bases separated the two germline ends. CDR3 length: 13 residues. The CDR3 region has the DNA TGTGCCAGCAGTAGTGGGGGACGTGGAGGCTACACCTTC. Its translation is CASSSGGRGGYTF.

This clonotype was found a few times. V gene TRBV6-1 combines with J gene TRBJ1-6; D possibly corresponds to TRBD1 (5 bases). The length of the CDR3 is 18 residues. Germline V gene data show CDR1 as MNHNS and CDR2 as SASEGT. Trimming pared 0 bases from V and 4 bases from J, leaving 16 bases between. CDR3 amino acids: CASSEAWRQGLYNSPLHF. The CDR3 nucleotides read TGTGCCAGCAGTGAAGCGTGGAGGCAGGGCCTATATAATTCACCCCTCCACTTT.

This clonotype has more than one count but fewer than ten. The V and J genes are TRBV18 and TRBJ2-1; perhaps D is TRBD1 or TRBD2 (5 bases each). Deletions cut 5 bases from V and 9 bases from J, with 11 bases between. The CDR3 consists of 12 residues. Germline V gene data show CDR1 as KGHSH and CDR2 as LQKENI. CDR3 sequence (DNA): TGTGCCAGCTCAGACGTCGGGGCTGAGCAGTTCTTC. Protein product: CASSDVGAEQFF.

About this clonotype itself: Just one base apart from a much larger clone, this may be a read error. The V and J genes are TRBV25-1 and TRBJ1-1; no firm D call. Germline V gives CDR1 MGHDK, CDR2 SYGVNS. The CDR3 extends over 14 amino acids. The CDR3 loop reads CASSETKMQAEVFF. CDR3 in DNA: TGTGCCAGCAGTGAAACGAAGATGCAGGCTGAAGTTTTCTTT.

The rearrangement joins TRBV7-8 to TRBJ2-1, with 12 nucleotides matching TRBD2. This CDR3 has 17 residues. Germline CDR1 is SGHVS and CDR2 is FQNEAQ. V lost 5 bases, J lost 7 bases, and 12 bases stayed unmatched. The CDR3 DNA reads TGTGCCAGCAGCCCCACGGGACTAGCGGGCAGTATGAATGAGCAGTTCTTC. Amino acid sequence: CASSPTGLAGSMNEQFF.

This clonotype was seen a handful of times. The chain links TRBV6-4 to TRBJ2-3; D gene ambiguous. V was cut by 0 bases and J by 0 bases, with 10 bases left in between. This CDR3 contains 16 residues. CDR1 and CDR2 from the germline V gene are MRHNA and SNTAGT. CDR3 residues: CASSDSRGTSTDTQYF. DNA for the CDR3: TGTGCCAGCAGTGACTCTCGAGGCACTAGCACAGATACGCAGTATTTT.

The genes are TRBV6-1 and TRBJ2-1; maybe TRBD1 (5 bases). Trimming shortened V by 4 bases and J by 7 bases, and 11 bases separated the two germline ends. The CDR3 length is 13 residues. CDR1 and CDR2 from the germline V gene are MNHNS and SASEGT. The CDR3 DNA reads TGTGCCAGCAGTGCGACAGATGAGAATGAGCAGTTCTTC. Its protein is CASSATDENEQFF.

The chain recombines TRBV11-2 with TRBJ1-1, with D unclear. Germline CDR1 is SGHAT and CDR2 is FQNNGV. The length of the CDR3 is 12 residues. V shed 7 bases and J shed 1 base, with 7 bases lying between them. This chain's CDR3 is CASTGGNTEAFF. The DNA of the CDR3 is TGTGCCAGCACGGGAGGGAACACTGAAGCTTTCTTT.

This chain connects TRBV10-3 to TRBJ2-5; TRBD2 matches 8 bases. V trimming: 2 bases; J trimming: 4 bases; junction bases outside the gene matches: 3. In germline, CDR1 is ENHRY, CDR2 SYGVKD. The CDR3 has 14 residues. The CDR3 DNA follows: TGTGCCATCAGTGAGGCGGGAGGAGGAGAGACCCAGTACTTC. Its protein product is CAISEAGGGETQYF.

This clonotype has a count of ten or more. This sequence joins TRBV10-3 and TRBJ2-5; the D is unclear. From germline, CDR1 is ENHRY and CDR2 SYGVKD. CDR3 length equals 14 residues. V lost 0 bases and J lost 3, with 8 bases in between. The DNA for the CDR3 is TGTGCCATCAGTGAGTCGAACCAAAAAGAGACCCAGTACTTC. It is translated as CAISESNQKETQYF.

This clonotype has a handful of counts. The chain is built from TRBV5-1 and TRBJ2-2; D gene ambiguous. This CDR3 comprises 15 residues. Trimming shortened V by 1 base and J by 0 bases, and 7 bases separated the two germline ends. The germline V gene encodes CDR1 SGHRS and CDR2 YFSETQ. Written as DNA, the CDR3 is TGCGCCAGCAGCTTGACTGCCACGAACACCGGGGAGCTGTTTTTT. Translating gives CASSLTATNTGELFF.

This clonotype appeared a few times. CDR3 loop: CASSEGGSSYEQYF. DNA of the CDR3: TGTGCCAGCAGTGAGGGGGGTAGCTCCTACGAGCAGTACTTC. The chain couples TRBV25-1 to TRBJ2-7, with D possibly being TRBD2 (6 bases). V dropped 3 bases and J dropped 0 bases, with 9 bases sitting between them. Germline V lookup: CDR1 MGHDK, CDR2 SYGVNS. This CDR3 spans 14 amino acids.

The V gene is TRBV6-1, the J gene TRBJ1-4; no firm D call. The CDR3 spans 15 residues. The germline V and J ends were trimmed by 4 bases and 7 bases, with 16 bases remaining between them. Germline V gene lookup returns CDR1 MNHNS and CDR2 SASEGT. The DNA for the CDR3 is TGTGCCAGCAGTGGACGGGTCCCTGAGGTTGAAAAACTGTTTTTT. Translation gives CASSGRVPEVEKLFF.

The chain combines TRBV18 with TRBJ2-7, with 10 bases matching TRBD1. Germline V gene sequence: CDR1 KGHSH, CDR2 LQKENI. The CDR3 covers 14 residues. V lost 3 bases and J lost 6; bases outside the gene matches: 5. In nucleotides, the CDR3 is TGTGCCAGCTCACCGGGACAGGGGTTGGTCGAGCAGTACTTC. Amino acids: CASSPGQGLVEQYF.

The chain joins TRBV4-2 to TRBJ1-4; 7 bases agree with TRBD1. Germline CDR1 reads LGHNA; CDR2 reads YNFKEQ. J gave up 4 bases and V 0 bases, and 2 bases lay outside the gene matches. This CDR3 is 15 amino acids long. The CDR3 nucleotides are TGTGCCAGCAGCCAAGAGAGGGGGCTTAATGAAAAACTGTTTTTT. It specifies CASSQERGLNEKLFF.

Here the CDR3 reads CASSLEQDPYEQYF. CDR3 nucleotides: TGTGCCAGCAGCTTGGAACAGGATCCCTACGAGCAGTACTTC. The gene calls are TRBV5-5 and TRBJ2-7; a weak D match, TRBD1 (5 bases). Trimming removed 0 bases at V and 2 bases at J, with 9 bases between. This CDR3 has 14 residues. Germline assignment: CDR1 SGHKS and CDR2 YYEKEE (reference sequence).

This clonotype was detected only a few times. The chain uses TRBV7-9 and TRBJ2-7; 8 nucleotides line up with TRBD1. The germline CDR1 and CDR2 sequences are SEHNR and FQNEAQ (reference sequence). V trimming: 3 bases; J trimming: 5 bases; junction bases outside the gene matches: 12. CDR3 size: 16 residues. DNA for the CDR3: TGTGCCAGCAGCTTGGCCGGACAGGGATATAACGACGAGCAGTACTTC. Encoded protein: CASSLAGQGYNDEQYF.

This clonotype was found a few times. The chain's CDR3 is CSARASGRYNEQFF. CDR3 DNA sequence: TGCAGTGCTAGAGCTAGCGGGAGGTACAATGAGCAGTTCTTC. This chain joins TRBV20-1 and TRBJ2-1; 11 nucleotides line up with TRBD2. Germline V gives CDR1 DFQATT, CDR2 SNEGSKA (reference sequence). The CDR3 spans 14 residues. Losses at the gene ends were 1 base for V and 4 bases for J; bases not matched to a gene: 0.